This TCR beta chain was documented in a study of blood T cell repertoires in COVID-19. Study summary: Nucleic acid was either cDNA or gDNA, and it came from T cells, B-cell-depleted T cells, or PBMCs.

Clones were read by immunoSEQ multiplex PCR, and TCRdb kept only the in-frame ones, dropping some. The sample holds 220,000 or so clones, over 80% seen once. The CDR3 runs to 13 residues. Germline CDR1 reads SGHTA; CDR2 reads FQGTGA. V lost 4 bases and J lost 7; bases outside the gene matches: 5. Source material: PBMCs or T cells enriched from blood (not recorded which). The clonotype originates from a man aged 45 to 65 who had been exposed to COVID-19. The chain joins TRBV7-3 to TRBJ2-5, with TRBD2 identical over 8 bases. This chain's CDR3 is CASSSRTSGTQYF. The CDR3 DNA follows: TGTGCCAGCAGCTCCCGTACTAGCGGGACCCAGTACTTC.